This T cell receptor beta chain was sequenced in a study of T cells in Graves' hyperthyroidism and ophthalmopathy. What was amplified from RNA transcripts were TCR beta CDR3 regions. Researchers ran a first-round RT-PCR on the TCR CDR3 using the HTBI primer set. TCRdb re-called the multiplex PCR reads through MiXCR, storing one row per CDR3 protein. The profile shows nearly 600,000 distinct CDR3 sequences, about 14% of them singletons. The CDR3 contains 12 residues. Trimming took off 5 bases at V and 0 bases at J, with 2 bases between the two ends. CDR1 and CDR2 from the germline V gene are DFQATT and SNEGSKA (reference sequence).

The receptor was derived from a woman under 40 with Graves' hyperthyroidism that later progressed to Graves' ophthalmopathy. The sample consisted of blood. The chain recombines TRBV20-1 with TRBJ2-6; D is unclear. CDR3 sequence: CSAPSGANVLTF. In DNA, the CDR3 is TGCAGTGCTCCCTCTGGGGCCAACGTCCTGACTTTC.